The 17 T cell receptor beta chains listed next were all sequenced from one sample in a study of T-cell reconstitution after alpha-beta-depleted transplantation in children. Preparation of the TCRbeta library was carried out with unique molecular identifiers. TCRdb passed the PCR reads through MiXCR, listing each CDR3 protein once. The sample lists around 700,000 distinct CDR3 sequences; about an eighth were seen once. The sample here was PBMCs, taken before TCRalphabeta/CD19-depleted stem cell transplant. The receptor source for this set is a girl aged 2-10 years with congenital amegakaryocytic thrombocytopenia, due to receive a stem cell transplant.

The rearrangement joins TRBV9 to TRBJ1-1, with D perhaps matching TRBD1 (5 bases). The V end was cut by 1 base, the J end by 8 bases, with 21 bases between. The CDR3 length is 16 residues. Germline CDR1 SGDLS, CDR2 YYNGEE. The CDR3 loop reads CASSVRAGNPWGEAFF. For the CDR3, the DNA is TGTGCCAGCAGCGTAAGGGCAGGGAACCCTTGGGGGGAAGCTTTCTTT.

The table lists this clonotype with many counts. This chain links TRBV4-2 with TRBJ2-1; 7 bases line up with TRBD2. V was pared by 4 bases and J by 2 bases, with 14 bases of the junction left unmatched. The germline V gene has CDR1 LGHNA and CDR2 YNFKEQ. The CDR3 runs 18 residues. CDR3: CASSRKIGLAETYNEQFF. The CDR3 nucleotides read TGTGCCAGCAGCCGAAAGATCGGCCTAGCGGAAACCTACAATGAGCAGTTCTTC.

In this sample, this clonotype turned up a few times. The rearrangement uses TRBV20-1 and TRBJ2-7; TRBD2 matches at 7 bases. Unmatched junction bases numbered 13, after V lost 5 bases and J lost 3 bases. This CDR3 contains 15 residues. Germline loops: CDR1 DFQATT, CDR2 SNEGSKA (reference sequence). The CDR3 is CSAGGPAGAHYEQYF. DNA of the CDR3: TGCAGTGCTGGCGGGCCGGCGGGAGCGCACTACGAGCAGTACTTC.

V and J are TRBV5-1 and TRBJ2-3, with 8 nucleotides matching TRBD2. This CDR3 is 17 amino acids long. The J segment lost 1 base and the V segment lost 4 bases, leaving 11 bases of the junction unmatched. From germline, CDR1 is SGHRS and CDR2 YFSETQ. The CDR3 spells CASSPGGGLAGTDTQYF. The CDR3 nucleotides are TGCGCCAGCAGCCCGGGAGGGGGGCTAGCGGGCACAGATACGCAGTATTTT.

V is TRBV15 and J is TRBJ2-1; a weak D match, TRBD1 (5 bases). The V gene's germline CDR1 is LNHNV and CDR2 YYDKDF (reference sequence). V lost 1 base, J lost 5 bases, and 15 bases lay in between. The CDR3 is 16 residues long. CDR3: CATSRAQGYADNEQFF. DNA for the CDR3: TGTGCCACCAGCAGAGCGCAGGGATATGCGGACAATGAGCAGTTCTTC.

This clonotype came up many times. The chain recombines TRBV20-1 with TRBJ1-5; no firm D call. Germline CDR1 DFQATT, CDR2 SNEGSKA (reference sequence). The CDR3 length is 20 residues. V lost 0 bases, J lost 0 bases, and 24 bases lay in between. The CDR3 DNA reads as TGCAGTGCTAGAGATCGATACAAAGGATCCCGCCCGACTAGCAATCAGCCCCAGCATTTT. Translating it yields CSARDRYKGSRPTSNQPQHF.

A few counts support this clonotype. The CDR3 protein is CASREQEETQYF. The CDR3 bases are TGTGCCAGCAGGGAACAGGAAGAGACCCAGTACTTC. The rearrangement links TRBV12-3 or TRBV12-4 to TRBJ2-5; the D gene is possibly TRBD1 (5 bases). The CDR3 covers 12 residues. V lost 6 bases to trimming and J lost 3 bases, with 8 bases between them.

This clonotype was observed a few times. This rearrangement joins TRBV19 to TRBJ1-6; D gene ambiguous. CDR3 length: 14 amino acids. Germline V gene sequence: CDR1 LNHDA, CDR2 SQIVND (reference sequence). The V end lost 6 bases, the J end lost 9 bases, and 15 bases lay between the germline ends. In nucleotides, the CDR3 is TGTGCCAGTAGCCGGCAGCTTAGGGCTTCACCCCTCCACTTT. Translating gives CASSRQLRASPLHF.

CDR3 residues: CSANGLGLAGRADTQYF. The CDR3 DNA reads TGCAGTGCTAATGGGCTTGGACTAGCGGGAAGGGCAGATACGCAGTATTTT. The chain couples TRBV20-1 to TRBJ2-3; 12 bases align to TRBD2. The germline CDR1 and CDR2 sequences are DFQATT and SNEGSKA (reference sequence). This CDR3 spans 17 amino acids. V shed 4 bases and J 4 bases; nucleotides not matched to a gene: 12.

This clonotype was counted many times. CDR3 coding DNA: TGCAGCGCCACGACCCCGGAAAGGGCTGAAGCTTTCTTT. As protein: CSATTPERAEAFF. This sequence joins TRBV29-1 and TRBJ1-1; unclear D gene. V lost 7 bases and J 6 bases, leaving 18 bases between the germline ends. Germline V gene sequence: CDR1 SQVTM, CDR2 ANQGSEA. The CDR3 consists of 13 residues.

This clonotype occurred many times. The J gene is TRBJ2-7, the V gene TRBV5-1; possible D gene TRBD1, 6 bases. Trimming pared 3 bases from V and 6 bases from J, leaving 22 bases between. CDR1 SGHRS and CDR2 YFSETQ come from the germline V gene. This CDR3 region has 16 residues. The CDR3 DNA follows: TGCGCCAGCAGCTCAGCCAAGGACAGCCTTCCTACCGAGCAGTACTTC. This sequence encodes CASSSAKDSLPTEQYF.

Concerning this clonotype itself: Just one base apart from a much larger clone, this may be a read error. The chain has TRBV9 and TRBJ2-1; the D is unclear. This CDR3 has 16 amino acids. Trimming removed 1 base at V and 0 bases at J, with 11 bases between. Germline V gene sequence: CDR1 SGDLS, CDR2 YYNGEE. In DNA, the CDR3 is TGTGCCAGCAGCGTAACAGAAAGTCCCTCCTACAATGAGCAGTTCTTC. This sequence encodes CASSVTESPSYNEQFF. The full variable domain, in which reference TRBV9 and TRBJ2-1 provide the parts outside the CDR3, is DSGVTQTPKHLITATGQRVTLRCSPRSGDLSVYWYQQSLDQGLQFLIQYYNGEERAKGNILERFSAQQFPDLHSELNLSSLELGDSALYFCASSVTESPSYNEQFFGPGTRLTVL.

The V and J genes are TRBV28 and TRBJ2-1; D tentatively reads TRBD1 or TRBD2 (5 bases each). This CDR3 spans 13 amino acids. Per germline, CDR1 MDHEN and CDR2 SYDVKM. The ends were cut back, 6 bases at V and 8 bases at J, with 14 bases in the middle. The CDR3, as DNA: TGTGCCAGCAGGCAGAGGGGTTTCGATGAGCAGTTCTTC. Translated: CASRQRGFDEQFF.

The chain combines TRBV25-1 with TRBJ2-2; 12 bases map to TRBD2. CDR1 MGHDK and CDR2 SYGVNS come from the germline V gene. Losses at the gene ends were 8 bases for V and 5 bases for J; bases not matched to a gene: 15. The CDR3 has 18 residues. CDR3 protein: CASARGGLAGSRTGELFF. The CDR3 region has the DNA TGTGCCAGCGCCCGGGGTGGACTAGCGGGAAGTCGGACCGGGGAGCTGTTTTTT.

This clonotype was recorded many times. The gene calls are TRBV5-6 and TRBJ2-1; weak D call: TRBD2 (6 bases). The CDR3 is 14 amino acids. V lost 4 bases and J 6 bases, leaving 14 bases between the germline ends. From germline, CDR1 is SGHDT and CDR2 YYEEEE. The CDR3, as DNA: TGTGCCAGCAGCCCTATGGTGGGGGGCAATGAGCAGTTCTTC. This sequence encodes CASSPMVGGNEQFF.

This clonotype has at least ten counts. The chain couples TRBV5-1 to TRBJ2-1; D unresolved. CDR1 SGHRS and CDR2 YFSETQ come from the germline V gene. Trimming pared 4 bases from V and 5 bases from J, leaving 16 bases between. This CDR3 is 15 amino acids long. The DNA for the CDR3 is TGCGCCAGCAGCCTGGACGGAATCCTAGACAATGAGCAGTTCTTC. This gives the protein CASSLDGILDNEQFF.

This clonotype was seen repeatedly, ten times or more. The chain has TRBV5-1 and TRBJ2-1; D gene uncertain. The CDR3 is 16 amino acids. V dropped 1 base and J dropped 1 base, with 12 bases sitting between them. Germline CDR1 reads SGHRS; CDR2 reads YFSETQ. In DNA form, the CDR3 reads TGCGCCAGCAGCTTGTTTGAACTCTCTTCCTACAATGAGCAGTTCTTC. Translating gives CASSLFELSSYNEQFF.